This TCR beta chain was captured by sequencing in a study of CD8+ T cells in alopecia areata. Overall study: The study gave treated patients oral tofacitinib at 5 to 10 mg twice daily.

Germline-derived CDR1 and CDR2 are SNHLY and FYNNEI. There are 13 residues in the CDR3. V gave up 5 bases and J gave up 5 bases, with 12 bases separating them. Findings of the study overall: Having just one nonresponder leaves the connection between baseline CD8+ expansion and response unresolved. Clonality was higher in lesional than normal scalp, especially in alopecia totalis/universalis.

A few counts support this clone. What it binds is not known. This sample's treatment: oral pan-JAK inhibitor, 5-10 mg twice daily. Sorting from PBMCs produced CD4+ and CD8+ T cells. Reverse transcription of extracted RNA yielded cDNA, which provided the sequencing template. Method: immunoSEQ multiplex PCR; TCRdb's copy keeps in-frame clones and lacks some. The repertoire holds 150,000 or so clones, with about three fifths as singletons. The TCR originated in a human donor with alopecia areata. Sequenced material: CD4+ T cells sorted from blood, taken at approximately week 61, from a patient treated with tofacitinib. The chain uses TRBV2 and TRBJ1-2, with D maybe TRBD1 (5 bases). The CDR3 reads CASSFQGPYGYTF. Here the CDR3 DNA reads TGTGCCAGCAGTTTTCAGGGCCCGTATGGCTACACCTTC.